This TCR beta chain was identified in a study of blood T cell repertoires in COVID-19. Looked up from germline, CDR1 is LNHDA and CDR2 is SQIVND (reference sequence). Trimming cost V 5 bases and J 1 base; bases outside gene matches: 3. The CDR3 length is 14 residues. TCRdb's copy holds only in-frame clones and misses some; the assay was immunoSEQ multiplex PCR. The sample holds approximately 200,000 clones, around 90% seen once. The sample taken for sequencing was PBMCs or T cells enriched from blood (not recorded which). The chain uses TRBV19 and TRBJ2-7, with 9 nucleotides matching TRBD1. This clonotype originated in a woman aged 25 to 39 who had recovered from COVID-19. The CDR3 DNA is TGTGCCAGTAGTGTGACAGGGGGTTCCTACGAGCAGTACTTC. Its protein is CASSVTGGSYEQYF.